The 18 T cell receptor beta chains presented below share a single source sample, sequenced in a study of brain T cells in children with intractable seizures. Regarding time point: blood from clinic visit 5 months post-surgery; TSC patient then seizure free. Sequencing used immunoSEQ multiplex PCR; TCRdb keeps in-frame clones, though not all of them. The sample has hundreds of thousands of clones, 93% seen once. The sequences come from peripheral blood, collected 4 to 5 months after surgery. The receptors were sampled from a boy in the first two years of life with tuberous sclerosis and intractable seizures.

The CDR3 spells CASSDPPSPLHF. The CDR3 coding sequence is TGTGCCAGCAGTGACCCTCCTTCACCCCTCCACTTT. This chain links TRBV12-3 or TRBV12-4 with TRBJ1-6; D is unresolved. Trimming took 5 bases from V and 9 from J, leaving 8 bases between them. The length of the CDR3 is 12 residues.

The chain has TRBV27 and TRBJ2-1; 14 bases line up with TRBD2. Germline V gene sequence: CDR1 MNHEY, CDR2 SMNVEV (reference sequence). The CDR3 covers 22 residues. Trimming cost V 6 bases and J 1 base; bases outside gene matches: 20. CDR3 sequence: CASSQGTSGSPLLPSSYNEQFF. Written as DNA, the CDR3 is TGTGCCAGCAGCCAAGGGACTAGCGGGAGTCCCCTTCTTCCGTCGTCCTACAATGAGCAGTTCTTC.

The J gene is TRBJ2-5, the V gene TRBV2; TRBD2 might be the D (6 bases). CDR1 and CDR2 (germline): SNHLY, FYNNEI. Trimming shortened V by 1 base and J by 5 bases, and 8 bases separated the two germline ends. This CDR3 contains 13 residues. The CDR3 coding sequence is TGTGCCAGCAGTGAAGAGGGGAGGGAGACCCAGTACTTC. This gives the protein CASSEEGRETQYF.

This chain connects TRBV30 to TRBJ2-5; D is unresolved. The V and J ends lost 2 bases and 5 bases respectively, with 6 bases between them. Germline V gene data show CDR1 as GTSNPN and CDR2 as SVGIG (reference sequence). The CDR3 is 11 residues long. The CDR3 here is CAWSPRETQYF. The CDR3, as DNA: TGTGCCTGGAGTCCAAGGGAGACCCAGTACTTC.

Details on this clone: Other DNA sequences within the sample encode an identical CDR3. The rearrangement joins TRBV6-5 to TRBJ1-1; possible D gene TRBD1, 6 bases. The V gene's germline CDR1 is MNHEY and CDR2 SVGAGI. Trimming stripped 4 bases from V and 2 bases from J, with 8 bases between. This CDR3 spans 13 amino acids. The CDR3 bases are TGTGCCAGCAGTTGGACAGAAAACACTGAAGCTTTCTTT. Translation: CASSWTENTEAFF.

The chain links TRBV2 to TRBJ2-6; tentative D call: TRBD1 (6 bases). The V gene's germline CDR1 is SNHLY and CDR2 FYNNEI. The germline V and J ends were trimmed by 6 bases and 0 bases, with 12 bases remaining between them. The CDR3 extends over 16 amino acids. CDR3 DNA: TGTGCCAGCAGAGACAGGTCTCGCTCTGGGGCCAACGTCCTGACTTTC. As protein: CASRDRSRSGANVLTF.

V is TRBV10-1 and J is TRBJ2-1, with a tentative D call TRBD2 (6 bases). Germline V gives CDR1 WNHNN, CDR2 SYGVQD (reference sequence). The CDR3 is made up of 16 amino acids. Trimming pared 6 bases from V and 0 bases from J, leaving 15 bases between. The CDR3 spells CASRTLADSSYNEQFF. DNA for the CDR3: TGCGCCAGCAGAACCTTAGCGGATAGCTCCTACAATGAGCAGTTCTTC.

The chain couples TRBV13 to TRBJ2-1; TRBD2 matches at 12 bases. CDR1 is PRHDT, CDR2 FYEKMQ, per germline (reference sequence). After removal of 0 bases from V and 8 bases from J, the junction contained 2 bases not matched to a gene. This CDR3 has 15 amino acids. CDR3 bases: TGTGCCAGCAGCTTAGGGCTAGCGGGGGGGCATGAGCAGTTCTTC. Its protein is CASSLGLAGGHEQFF.

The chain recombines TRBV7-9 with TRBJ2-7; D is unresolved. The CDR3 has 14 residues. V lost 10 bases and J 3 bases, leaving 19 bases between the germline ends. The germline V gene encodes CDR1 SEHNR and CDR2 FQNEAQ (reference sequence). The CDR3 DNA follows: TGTGCCATCAATGCTCTCGCGAGTGGCTACGAGCAGTACTTC. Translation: CAINALASGYEQYF.

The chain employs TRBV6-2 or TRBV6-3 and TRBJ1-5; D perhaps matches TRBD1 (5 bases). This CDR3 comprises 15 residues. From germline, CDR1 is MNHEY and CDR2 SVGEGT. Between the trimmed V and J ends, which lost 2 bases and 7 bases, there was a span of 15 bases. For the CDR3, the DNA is TGTGCCAGCAGTTACGGGGGTTTCGGCAGCCAGCCCCAGCATTTT. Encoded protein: CASSYGGFGSQPQHF.

The CDR3 DNA reads as TGCGCCAGCAGCCAAGTTTCAGAGATCTCCAGCTACGAGCAGTACTTC. It encodes CASSQVSEISSYEQYF. The chain is built from TRBV4-1 and TRBJ2-7, with no clear D. CDR3 size: 16 residues. In germline, CDR1 is MGHRA, CDR2 YSYEKL. V shed 1 base and J shed 3 bases, with 16 bases lying between them.

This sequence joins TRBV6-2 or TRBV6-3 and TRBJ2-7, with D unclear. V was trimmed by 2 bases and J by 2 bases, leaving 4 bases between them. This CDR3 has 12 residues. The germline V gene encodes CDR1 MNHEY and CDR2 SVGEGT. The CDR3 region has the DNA TGTGCCAGCAGTTACCAGCCCTACGAGCAGTACTTC. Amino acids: CASSYQPYEQYF.

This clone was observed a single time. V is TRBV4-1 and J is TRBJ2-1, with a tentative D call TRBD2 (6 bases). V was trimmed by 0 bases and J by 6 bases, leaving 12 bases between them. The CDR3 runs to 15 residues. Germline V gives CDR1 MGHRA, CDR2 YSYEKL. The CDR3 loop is CASSQEFGTFNEQFF. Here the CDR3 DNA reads TGCGCCAGCAGCCAAGAATTCGGGACTTTCAATGAGCAGTTCTTC.

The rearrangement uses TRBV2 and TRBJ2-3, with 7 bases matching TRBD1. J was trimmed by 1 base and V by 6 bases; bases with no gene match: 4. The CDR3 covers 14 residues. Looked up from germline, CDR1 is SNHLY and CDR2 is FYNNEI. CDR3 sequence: CASRAGTGTDTQYF. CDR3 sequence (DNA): TGTGCCAGCAGAGCCGGGACAGGCACAGATACGCAGTATTTT.

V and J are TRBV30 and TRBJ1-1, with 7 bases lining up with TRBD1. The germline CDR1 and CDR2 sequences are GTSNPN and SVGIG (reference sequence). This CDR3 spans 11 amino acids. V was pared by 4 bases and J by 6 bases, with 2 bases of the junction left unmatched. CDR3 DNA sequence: TGTGCCTGGATGACAGGGCCTGAAGCTTTCTTT. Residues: CAWMTGPEAFF.

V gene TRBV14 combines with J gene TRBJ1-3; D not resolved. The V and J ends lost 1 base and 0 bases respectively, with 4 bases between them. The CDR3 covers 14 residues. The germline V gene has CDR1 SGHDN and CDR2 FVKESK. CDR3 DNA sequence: TGTGCCAGCAGCCAAGGACACTCTGGAAACACCATATATTTT. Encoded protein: CASSQGHSGNTIYF. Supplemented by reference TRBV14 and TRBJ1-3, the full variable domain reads EAGVTQFPSHSVIEKGQTVTLRCDPISGHDNLYWYRRVMGKEIKFLLHFVKESKQDESGMPNNRFLAERTGGTYSTLKVQPAELEDSGVYFCASSQGHSGNTIYFGEGSWLTVV.

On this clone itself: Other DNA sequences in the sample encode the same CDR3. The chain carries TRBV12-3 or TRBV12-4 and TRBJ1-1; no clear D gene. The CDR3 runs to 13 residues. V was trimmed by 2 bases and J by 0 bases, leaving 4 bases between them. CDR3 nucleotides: TGTGCCAGCAGTTTACAGGTGAACACTGAAGCTTTCTTT. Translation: CASSLQVNTEAFF.

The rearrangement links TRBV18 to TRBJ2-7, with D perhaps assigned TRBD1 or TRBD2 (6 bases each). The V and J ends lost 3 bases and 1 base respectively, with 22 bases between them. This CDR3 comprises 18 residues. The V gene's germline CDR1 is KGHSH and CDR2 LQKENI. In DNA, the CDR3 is TGTGCCAGCTCACCTCAAAGAAAGGAGGGGGTAGAGTCCTACGAGCAGTACTTC. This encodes CASSPQRKEGVESYEQYF.